One sample yielded the 5 T cell receptor beta chains listed below, sequenced in a study of TIL therapy for anti-PD-1-resistant metastatic lung cancer. This was the immunoSEQ v3 assay. The data were produced by immunoSEQ multiplex PCR, yet TCRdb's version contains in-frame clones alone and is incomplete. The sample holds about 10,000 clones; 50% to 65% are singletons and the top ten take around 12%. The time point is: pre-treatment sample, taken before nivolumab and TIL therapy. Tumor tissue came from excised metastases, mostly pleural nodules or supraclavicular lymph nodes. Sequenced here: tumor tissue, sampled at baseline. The receptors here all came from a person aged 25-80 years with non-small cell lung cancer.

The gene calls are TRBV6-5 and TRBJ2-7; D is unclear. CDR1 is MNHEY, CDR2 SVGAGI, per germline. The V gene lost 0 bases and the J gene lost 0 bases, with 9 bases spanning the gap. The CDR3 has 15 amino acids. The CDR3 nucleotides read TGTGCCAGCAGTTACTCGACTCTTACCTCCTACGAGCAGTACTTC. This encodes CASSYSTLTSYEQYF.

The chain has TRBV6-5 and TRBJ2-5; D assignment may be TRBD1 or TRBD2 (5 bases each). Germline V CDR1 and CDR2: MNHEY, SVGAGI. There are 13 residues in the CDR3. The ends were cut back, 2 bases at V and 8 bases at J, with 12 bases in the middle. Here the CDR3 reads CASSYAHGTTQYF. The CDR3 nucleotides read TGTGCCAGCAGTTACGCCCACGGGACCACCCAGTACTTC.

V and J are TRBV19 and TRBJ2-3; D is ambiguous. Between the trimmed V and J ends, which lost 3 bases and 2 bases, there was a span of 12 bases. The CDR3 is 15 residues long. Per germline, CDR1 LNHDA and CDR2 SQIVND (reference sequence). The CDR3 here is CASSIQTGYTDTQYF. The CDR3 region has the DNA TGTGCCAGTAGTATCCAGACCGGATACACAGATACGCAGTATTTT. The entire variable domain, with the rest obtained from reference TRBV19 and TRBJ2-3, is as follows: DGGITQSPKYLFRKEGQNVTLSCEQNLNHDAMYWYRQDPGQGLRLIYYSQIVNDFQKGDIAEGYSVSREKKESFPLTVTSAQKNPTAFYLCASSIQTGYTDTQYFGPGTRLTVL.

This chain joins TRBV11-2 and TRBJ2-1; weak D call: TRBD2 (5 bases). This CDR3 spans 14 amino acids. Germline values: CDR1 SGHAT, CDR2 FQNNGV. V gave up 1 base and J gave up 6 bases, with 10 bases separating them. The CDR3 region has the DNA TGTGCCAGCAGCTTAGTTTCTGGGAGCAATGAGCAGTTCTTC. This translates into CASSLVSGSNEQFF.

The chain couples TRBV6-5 to TRBJ1-1; TRBD1 matches at 7 bases. The CDR3 runs 15 residues. Germline lookup yields CDR1 MNHEY and CDR2 SVGAGI. J lost 1 base, V lost 1 base, and 3 bases had no gene match. This CDR3 reads CASSYLGQTNTEAFF. DNA of the CDR3: TGTGCCAGCAGTTACTTGGGACAGACGAACACTGAAGCTTTCTTT.